Shown below are 32 T cell receptor beta chains from a single sample sequenced in a study of T cells in tuberculosis (dated by TCRdb to 2016 to 2019). The sample's time point label, decoded: new active TB diagnosis, blood taken before or within 7 days of starting treatment. The method behind the library was the immunoSEQ multiplex PCR assay. TCRdb obtained this table from immuneACCESS and retained in-frame rearrangements with V and J assigned. These tables miss some clones; where compared with another copy, unresolved V genes account for less than half of the shortfall, and the remainder is unexplained. The sample has approximately 30,000 clones on record, roughly 85% of them singletons. Clones ranked in the top ten supply roughly 5.7% of the sample. Here the sequenced sample was PBMCs, taken at tuberculosis diagnosis. The source is an adult with tuberculosis.

V usage is TRBV5-1 and J usage is TRBJ2-1; D ambiguous. Germline V gene sequence: CDR1 SGHRS, CDR2 YFSETQ. Trimming shortened V by 4 bases and J by 7 bases, and 18 bases separated the two germline ends. The CDR3 contains 15 residues. CDR3 residues: CASSPREYSQNEQFF. DNA for the CDR3: TGCGCCAGCAGCCCCCGAGAGTACTCCCAAAATGAGCAGTTCTTC.

This clone rates as medium-sized. The V gene is TRBV7-8, the J gene TRBJ2-7; possible D gene TRBD1, 6 bases. CDR1 and CDR2 (germline): SGHVS, FQNEAQ. The CDR3 totals 13 residues. The V end lost 7 bases, the J end lost 1 base, and 11 bases lay between the germline ends. The CDR3 region is CASTGTGSYEQYF. CDR3 in DNA: TGTGCCAGCACCGGCACAGGGTCCTACGAGCAGTACTTC.

V gene TRBV7-2 combines with J gene TRBJ1-5; no clear D gene. The CDR3 is made up of 13 amino acids. CDR1 is SGHTA, CDR2 FQGNSA, per germline. V was trimmed by 4 bases and J by 6 bases, leaving 10 bases between them. CDR3 amino acids: CASSSWGGQPQHF. DNA of the CDR3: TGTGCCAGCAGCTCTTGGGGAGGTCAGCCCCAGCATTTT.

The rearrangement uses TRBV7-2 and TRBJ2-2; 11 bases line up with TRBD2. Germline V gene data show CDR1 as SGHTA and CDR2 as FQGNSA. V gave up 0 bases and J gave up 9 bases; unmatched junction bases: 6. The CDR3 has 16 amino acids. CDR3 in DNA: TGTGCCAGCAGCTTAGCGCCAACTAGCGGGGGAAGGGAGCTGTTTTTT. Translating it yields CASSLAPTSGGRELFF. Full variable domain (remainder filled in from reference TRBV7-2 and TRBJ2-2): GAGVSQSPSNKVTEKGKDVELRCDPISGHTALYWYRQSLGQGLEFLIYFQGNSAPDKSGLPSDRFSAERTGGSVSTLTIQRTQQEDSAVYLCASSLAPTSGGRELFFGEGSRLTVL.

This chain uses TRBV29-1 with TRBJ2-7, with TRBD1 as a possible D gene (6 bases). Between the trimmed V and J ends, which lost 6 bases and 0 bases, there was a span of 15 bases. Germline assignment: CDR1 SQVTM and CDR2 ANQGSEA. The CDR3 has 14 residues. The CDR3 region is CSVQGGPLSYEQYF. DNA for the CDR3: TGCAGCGTCCAAGGGGGACCGCTCTCCTACGAGCAGTACTTC.

The J gene is TRBJ1-1, the V gene TRBV30; 7 positions agree with TRBD1. V shed 2 bases and J 7 bases; nucleotides not matched to a gene: 7. CDR1 and CDR2 from the germline V gene are GTSNPN and SVGIG (reference sequence). The CDR3 contains 13 residues. In nucleotides, the CDR3 is TGTGCCTGGAGTACCGGACAGGACAGTGAAGCTTTCTTT. Protein: CAWSTGQDSEAFF. The variable domain in full, completed from reference TRBV30 and TRBJ1-1, reads SQTIHQWPATLVQPVGSPLSLECTVEGTSNPNLYWYRQAAGRGLQLLFYSVGIGQISSEVPQNLSASRPQDRQFILSSKKLLLSDSGFYLCAWSTGQDSEAFFGQGTRLTVV.

V gene TRBV18 combines with J gene TRBJ1-1, with D uncertain. V lost 3 bases, J lost 0 bases, and 5 bases lay in between. The CDR3 extends over 13 amino acids. Germline loops: CDR1 KGHSH, CDR2 LQKENI. CDR3 region: CASSPLMNTEAFF. In DNA, the CDR3 is TGTGCCAGCTCACCCCTAATGAACACTGAAGCTTTCTTT.

The chain recombines TRBV9 with TRBJ2-3, with 7 nucleotides matching TRBD2. V trimming: 0 bases; J trimming: 1 base; junction bases outside the gene matches: 2. CDR3 length: 15 amino acids. Germline values: CDR1 SGDLS, CDR2 YYNGEE. The CDR3 region has the DNA TGTGCCAGCAGCGTAGCTCTAGCGGGCACAGATACGCAGTATTTT. Protein sequence: CASSVALAGTDTQYF.

The rearrangement links TRBV7-8 to TRBJ2-6, with 14 bases that match TRBD2. The CDR3 runs to 21 residues. The germline gives CDR1 SGHVS, CDR2 FQNEAQ. The V gene end was trimmed by 1 base and the J gene end by 1 base; junction bases not matched to a gene: 9. The CDR3 here is CASSLGLAGGKVSSGANVLTF. The DNA for the CDR3 is TGTGCCAGCAGCTTAGGACTAGCGGGAGGGAAGGTCTCATCTGGGGCCAACGTCCTGACTTTC.

The chain uses TRBV5-6 and TRBJ1-3; D is unresolved. This CDR3 spans 14 amino acids. Trimming stripped 0 bases from V and 1 base from J, with 5 bases between. Germline V gene data show CDR1 as SGHDT and CDR2 as YYEEEE. CDR3 protein: CASSLGESGNTIYF. CDR3 DNA sequence: TGTGCCAGCAGCTTGGGGGAGTCTGGAAACACCATATATTTT.

The chain employs TRBV4-3 and TRBJ2-1; weak D call: TRBD2 (6 bases). This CDR3 contains 15 residues. Trimming cost V 2 bases and J 7 bases, with 15 bases left between them. Per the germline V gene, CDR1 is LGHNA and CDR2 is YSLEER. The CDR3 DNA follows: TGCGCCAGCAGCCAACTAGCGACCACTGGTAATGAGCAGTTCTTC. Translation: CASSQLATTGNEQFF.

The rearrangement uses TRBV27 and TRBJ2-3; TRBD2 aligns across 12 bases. V shed 5 bases and J 0 bases; nucleotides not matched to a gene: 3. Germline CDR1 reads MNHEY; CDR2 reads SMNVEV (reference sequence). The CDR3 is 16 residues long. CDR3 DNA: TGTGCCAGCAGTCGAGGGACTAGCGGGAGCACAGATACGCAGTATTTT. This translates into CASSRGTSGSTDTQYF.

This clone was recorded a few times. The CDR3 spells CASSYNGGNYGYTF. The DNA of the CDR3 is TGTGCCAGCAGTTATAATGGGGGGAACTATGGCTACACCTTC. This chain connects TRBV6-5 to TRBJ1-2, with D possibly matching TRBD1 (5 bases). CDR1 is MNHEY and CDR2 is SVGAGI in the germline V gene. V lost 3 bases and J lost 2, with 10 bases in between. The CDR3 consists of 14 residues.

The V call is TRBV5-6, the J call TRBJ2-7; a weak D match, TRBD2 (5 bases). Between the trimmed V and J ends, which lost 6 bases and 1 base, there was a span of 20 bases. Germline CDR1 is SGHDT and CDR2 is YYEEEE. The CDR3 consists of 16 residues. The CDR3 sequence is CASTPDGERVSYEQYF. The CDR3 DNA reads as TGTGCCAGCACCCCGGACGGGGAACGGGTATCCTACGAGCAGTACTTC.

This chain links TRBV7-3 with TRBJ2-1; D gene ambiguous. CDR1 and CDR2 (germline): SGHTA, FQGTGA. The CDR3 length is 15 residues. V was pared by 1 base and J by 4 bases, with 11 bases between. CDR3 nucleotides: TGTGCCAGCAGCTTAAGCGGTGCTGATTACAATGAGCAGTTCTTC. This gives the protein CASSLSGADYNEQFF.

The chain recombines TRBV25-1 with TRBJ2-3; 10 bases align to TRBD2. CDR1 is MGHDK and CDR2 is SYGVNS in the germline V gene. The CDR3 length is 15 residues. After removal of 5 bases from V and 5 bases from J, the junction contained 7 bases not matched to a gene. CDR3 coding DNA: TGTGCCAGCAGTCTTCTAGCGGGAGTGCTAGATACGCAGTATTTT. Translation: CASSLLAGVLDTQYF. The full variable domain, completed using reference TRBV25-1 and TRBJ2-3, is EADIYQTPRYLVIGTGKKITLECSQTMGHDKMYWYQQDPGMELHLIHYSYGVNSTEKGDLSSESTVSRIRTEHFPLTLESARPSHTSQYLCASSLLAGVLDTQYFGPGTRLTVL.

The chain is built from TRBV11-2 and TRBJ1-1, with D unresolved. Germline CDR1 is SGHAT and CDR2 is FQNNGV. There are 15 residues in the CDR3. V was pared by 2 bases and J by 1 base, with 11 bases between. The chain's CDR3 is CASSLTNAPNTEAFF. The CDR3 nucleotides are TGTGCCAGCAGCTTAACTAACGCTCCGAACACTGAAGCTTTCTTT.

The chain links TRBV2 to TRBJ1-5, with D possibly matching TRBD1 (6 bases). V lost 5 bases and J 6 bases, leaving 14 bases between the germline ends. The CDR3 runs to 14 residues. Germline V CDR1 and CDR2: SNHLY, FYNNEI. The CDR3 DNA sequence: TGTGCCAGCAGTCCCCCAGGGGATGTTCAGCCCCAGCATTTT. Protein sequence: CASSPPGDVQPQHF.

This clone was seen only a few times. The chain is built from TRBV13 and TRBJ2-7; D is possibly TRBD1 (6 bases). The germline gives CDR1 PRHDT, CDR2 FYEKMQ (reference sequence). V gave up 5 bases and J gave up 3 bases, with 11 bases separating them. The CDR3 loop spans 13 amino acids. CDR3 DNA sequence: TGTGCCAGCAGCACTAAGACAGGCTACGAGCAGTACTTC. Protein sequence: CASSTKTGYEQYF.

This clone has a single count. The same CDR3 is also encoded by other DNA sequences in this sample. The CDR3 DNA sequence: TGTGCCAGCAGCTTAGGACAGGGGAACACTGAAGCTTTCTTT. It yields the protein CASSLGQGNTEAFF. This chain links TRBV7-2 with TRBJ1-1; 7 bases agree with TRBD1. Trimming at V came to 1 base and at J to 1 base, leaving 0 bases not matched to a gene. CDR3 length equals 14 residues. Germline CDR1 reads SGHTA; CDR2 reads FQGNSA.

The rearrangement uses TRBV6-5 and TRBJ2-2, with TRBD2 identical over 9 bases. The V and J ends lost 6 bases and 4 bases, in that order; junction bases with no gene match: 6. CDR1 and CDR2 from the germline V gene are MNHEY and SVGAGI. The CDR3 is 15 amino acids. The CDR3 bases are TGTGCCAGCAGGACCCTAGCGGGGACCACCGGGGAGCTGTTTTTT. Encoded protein: CASRTLAGTTGELFF.

The J gene is TRBJ1-5, the V gene TRBV28; D unresolved. Germline lookup yields CDR1 MDHEN and CDR2 SYDVKM. V was trimmed by 3 bases and J by 10 bases, leaving 13 bases between them. The CDR3 has 13 amino acids. Here the CDR3 reads CASSFQAIQPQHF. CDR3 DNA: TGTGCCAGCAGTTTTCAGGCGATCCAACCCCAGCATTTT.

This chain uses TRBV11-2 with TRBJ2-3; 10 bases line up with TRBD2. Per germline, CDR1 SGHAT and CDR2 FQNNGV. The length of the CDR3 is 13 residues. V gave up 2 bases and J gave up 11 bases; unmatched junction bases: 4. The CDR3 DNA is TGTGCCAGCAGCTTATCGAGCGGGGGGGGGCAGTATTTT. Encoded protein: CASSLSSGGGQYF.

The V and J genes are TRBV7-6 and TRBJ1-2; 7 bases map to TRBD1. The CDR3 is 12 residues long. V was clipped by 8 bases and J by 1 base; unmatched bases: 1. Germline CDR1 reads SGHVS; CDR2 reads FNYEAQ. The CDR3 here is CASGQDNYGYTF. The CDR3 nucleotides are TGTGCCAGCGGACAGGATAACTATGGCTACACCTTC.

The chain combines TRBV5-1 with TRBJ2-7; D is unresolved. CDR1 is SGHRS and CDR2 is YFSETQ in the germline V gene. The length of the CDR3 is 13 residues. V was trimmed by 4 bases and J by 7 bases, leaving 15 bases between them. CDR3 nucleotide sequence: TGCGCCAGCAGCCCTCCTGGCTTGGTGGAGCAGTACTTC. Encoded protein: CASSPPGLVEQYF.

The rearrangement links TRBV19 to TRBJ2-5, with 14 bases matching TRBD2. The CDR3 runs 17 residues. Per the germline V gene, CDR1 is LNHDA and CDR2 is SQIVND (reference sequence). With 5 bases clipped from V and 5 bases from J, the junction kept 10 bases outside the gene matches. The CDR3 bases are TGTGCCAGTAGTCCCCTGGGACTAGCGGGAGTCGGGGAGACCCAGTACTTC. It specifies CASSPLGLAGVGETQYF.

In its sample, this clone ranks as medium-sized. Additional DNA sequences in this sample encode the identical CDR3. J is TRBJ1-5 and V is TRBV4-1; D ambiguous. The germline V gene encodes CDR1 MGHRA and CDR2 YSYEKL. The CDR3 consists of 15 residues. Trimming cost V 1 base and J 1 base, with 8 bases left between them. This CDR3 is CASSQVVGSNQPQHF. The CDR3 nucleotides are TGCGCCAGCAGCCAAGTCGTGGGCAGCAATCAGCCCCAGCATTTT.

This chain links TRBV9 with TRBJ1-6, with D possibly being TRBD1 (6 bases). The CDR3 runs 13 residues. Deletions cut 6 bases from V and 4 bases from J, with 8 bases between. Germline V CDR1 and CDR2: SGDLS, YYNGEE. The CDR3 DNA reads as TGTGCCAGCACCCAGGGGTATAATTCACCCCTCCACTTT. It specifies CASTQGYNSPLHF.

This rearrangement joins TRBV30 to TRBJ1-3; 9 nucleotides line up with TRBD1. V lost 0 bases to trimming and J lost 4 bases; unmatched junction nucleotides: 4. The germline V gene has CDR1 GTSNPN and CDR2 SVGIG (reference sequence). The CDR3 spans 15 residues. This chain's CDR3 is CAWSVQGARGNTIYF. The CDR3 coding sequence is TGTGCCTGGAGTGTACAGGGGGCGCGGGGAAACACCATATATTTT.

The chain joins TRBV4-1 to TRBJ2-2, with 12 bases matching TRBD2. J was trimmed by 8 bases and V by 1 base; bases with no gene match: 17. The CDR3 is 20 residues long. Germline values: CDR1 MGHRA, CDR2 YSYEKL. The chain's CDR3 is CASSQGFLGLAGYSTGELFF. In DNA, the CDR3 is TGCGCCAGCAGCCAAGGTTTCCTCGGACTAGCGGGATATAGTACGGGGGAGCTGTTTTTT.

This clone was seen a handful of times. The gene calls are TRBV4-1 and TRBJ1-6, with 9 bases aligning to TRBD1. Germline CDR1 is MGHRA and CDR2 is YSYEKL. V was pared by 4 bases and J by 10 bases, with 14 bases of the junction left unmatched. The CDR3 totals 17 residues. The CDR3 nucleotides read TGCGCCAGCAGCCCCGACAGGGACAGGGTTGTAAAATCACCCCTCCACTTT. This codes for CASSPDRDRVVKSPLHF.

The rearrangement joins TRBV6-6 to TRBJ2-7, with 10 bases matching TRBD1. The CDR3 covers 16 residues. J gave up 5 bases and V 2 bases, and 9 bases lay outside the gene matches. Germline assignment: CDR1 MNHNY and CDR2 SVGAGI (reference sequence). CDR3 nucleotides: TGTGCCAGCAGTTACCCGACCGGGACAGGGGACCACGAGCAGTACTTC. Protein product: CASSYPTGTGDHEQYF.